This TCR beta chain is drawn from a study of OX40 agonist ivuxolimab in advanced cancers. The overall study: Of the participants, approximately 40% had some prior anti-PD-1, anti-PD-L1 or anti-CTLA-4 therapy, which was allowed. One patient with hepatocellular carcinoma and two with cutaneous melanoma, three in all, had partial responses.

TCRdb keeps only in-frame clones here, not all; method: immunoSEQ multiplex PCR. The table lists roughly 110,000 clones, 75% to 95% of them singletons, with approximately 1.3% in the top ten. The CDR3 covers 13 residues. Germline V gene lookup returns CDR1 SGHNT and CDR2 YENEEA. General study points: By week 6 at 0.1 to 3.0 mg/kg, blood CD4+ and CD8+ T cells had expanded clonally. Nonresponders included some who also had low normalized T-cell clonal expansion.

This clone appeared a few times. The target antigen is unknown. Its ends do not fully match the called genes, so a read error is possible. The TCR originated in an adult with an advanced solid tumor such as melanoma, head and neck, liver or kidney cancer. The chain employs TRBV11-3 and TRBJ2-1; D is unresolved. This material consisted of CD4+ or CD8+ T cells sorted from blood, taken in a trial of the OX40 agonist ivuxolimab. The CDR3 region is CASGSQGYTEQFF. CDR3 sequence (DNA): TGTGCCAGCGGCTCTCAAGGATACACTGAGCAGTTCTTC.